This T cell receptor beta chain was retrieved from a study of T cells in Graves' hyperthyroidism and ophthalmopathy. Study-wide findings and caveats: Onset of ophthalmopathy came a median approximately 6.5 months after the model predicted it.

Lactation, pregnancy, other autoimmune disease or uncontrolled infection led to exclusion of patients. Regions amplified from RNA transcripts were the TCR beta CDR3 regions. A set of HTBI primers served as the primers for a first-round RT-PCR of the TCR CDR3. TCRdb redid the calling of the multiplex PCR reads with MiXCR, one entry per CDR3 protein. The sample lists about 500,000 distinct CDR3 sequences, over 15% occurring once. In the case of this clonotype: Its matching antigen is unknown.

The receptor was derived from a woman younger than 35 with Graves' hyperthyroidism. The specimen sequenced was blood.

CDR3 amino acids: CASWGLAGDTQYF. The DNA of the CDR3 is TGTGCCAGCTGGGGACTAGCGGGAGATACGCAGTATTTT. J is TRBJ2-3 and V is TRBV12-3 or TRBV12-4, with 12 bases identical to TRBD2. The V and J ends lost 8 bases and 5 bases, in that order; junction bases with no gene match: 2. CDR3 size: 13 residues.